One and the same sample provided the 3 T cell receptor beta chains below, sequenced in a study of blood T cell repertoires in COVID-19 (dated by TCRdb to 2020 to 2022). Library method: the immunoSEQ multiplex PCR assay. The source is immuneACCESS, and TCRdb retained only in-frame sequences with V and J called. Part of the clones is not carried over; for the studies checked, unresolved V genes explain less than half of this, and the remainder is unexplained. This sample has about 310,000 clones in its table, and around 87% of those were observed once. The ten largest make up 1% of the sample. The sample taken for sequencing was peripheral blood. The receptors were gathered from a man aged 45-65 years with active or convalescent COVID-19.

The rearrangement uses TRBV27 and TRBJ2-7; 10 bases are a match to TRBD1. The germline V gene has CDR1 MNHEY and CDR2 SMNVEV (reference sequence). This CDR3 has 16 amino acids. V was clipped by 2 bases and J by 1 base; unmatched bases: 5. CDR3 in DNA: TGTGCCAGCAGTTTAGGCGACAGGGGGCTATCCTACGAGCAGTACTTC. Amino acids: CASSLGDRGLSYEQYF.

The chain couples TRBV27 to TRBJ1-6; 7 positions match TRBD1. The CDR3 totals 16 residues. With V trimmed by 4 bases and J by 3 bases, 6 bases remained unmatched. Germline CDR1 MNHEY, CDR2 SMNVEV (reference sequence). The CDR3 DNA is TGTGCCAGCAGTTCTGAAGACAGGGTCTATAATTCACCCCTCCACTTT. Protein product: CASSSEDRVYNSPLHF.

The CDR3 region is CASGLRRNTEAFF. CDR3 nucleotides: TGTGCCAGCGGCCTACGGAGGAACACTGAAGCTTTCTTT. The chain is built from TRBV28 and TRBJ1-1; D is unresolved. Germline V gene lookup returns CDR1 MDHEN and CDR2 SYDVKM. This CDR3 region has 13 residues. Trimming pared 8 bases from V and 1 base from J, leaving 11 bases between.